The next 8 T cell receptor beta chains were all read from a single sample in a study of spatial heterogeneity in lung cancer (dated 2019 in TCRdb). The paper's findings and limits, for the study overall: The tumor nonsynonymous mutation count correlated with the number of expanded intratumoral alpha and beta TCRs.

The intended sense of this specimen's time point label: sample taken at primary tumor resection. Library prep was done by 5' RACE. TCRdb lists the instrument as NextSeq 500. TCRdb passed the public sequencing reads through fastp at Q25 and MiXCR, retaining productive beta sequences. Each CDR3 protein appears once, grouped with its most common genes and DNA. This sample has about 5,900 distinct CDR3 sequences in its table, and about 14% of those were observed once. About 10% of the sample is in the top ten clones. What these receptors recognize is not known. The starting material was lung tumor tissue, obtained at surgery. The source is a male donor with early-stage non-small cell lung cancer.

This clonotype was recorded many times. This beta chain was picked up by a library intended for alpha chains and is off target, so its count carries little meaning. The chain couples TRBV20-1 to TRBJ2-5; TRBD2 aligns across 10 bases. The CDR3 consists of 16 residues. Germline V gene lookup returns CDR1 DFQATT and CDR2 SNEGSKA (reference sequence). V lost 0 bases to trimming and J lost 4 bases; unmatched junction nucleotides: 8. CDR3 amino acids: CSARDLAGGAAETQYF. In DNA, the CDR3 is TGCAGTGCTAGAGATTTAGCGGGGGGCGCCGCAGAGACCCAGTACTTC.

A word on this clonotype: This beta chain is a stray read from a library made for alpha chains; its abundance is not meaningful. The chain joins TRBV28 to TRBJ2-5, with 9 nucleotides matching TRBD1. The CDR3 is made up of 14 amino acids. In germline, CDR1 is MDHEN, CDR2 SYDVKM. Unmatched junction bases numbered 3, after V lost 3 bases and J lost 4 bases. The CDR3 region is CASSLQGQGETQYF. The CDR3 DNA follows: TGTGCCAGCAGTTTGCAGGGACAGGGAGAGACCCAGTACTTC.

This clonotype was seen ten or more times. Since it is a stray read in a library aimed at alpha chains, this beta chain has a size that is not meaningful. The rearrangement uses TRBV4-1 and TRBJ2-6; no clear D gene. The CDR3 loop spans 15 amino acids. Germline values: CDR1 MGHRA, CDR2 YSYEKL. V dropped 1 base and J dropped 0 bases, with 4 bases sitting between them. The CDR3 DNA follows: TGCGCCAGCAGCCAAGGGGACTCTGGGGCCAACGTCCTGACTTTC. Protein product: CASSQGDSGANVLTF.

This clonotype appeared many times. A library made for alpha chains picked up this beta chain off target, so its size means little. The chain carries TRBV9 and TRBJ2-5; 12 bases align to TRBD1. Germline V gives CDR1 SGDLS, CDR2 YYNGEE. The CDR3 runs 15 residues. Trimming cost V 4 bases and J 4 bases; bases outside gene matches: 5. The CDR3 loop reads CASSQRDRGRETQYF. As DNA, the CDR3 is TGTGCCAGCAGCCAACGGGACAGGGGGCGAGAGACCCAGTACTTC.

This clonotype came up many times. Since the library was made to target alpha chains, this beta chain is a stray read and its abundance is not meaningful. This chain connects TRBV3-1 to TRBJ1-4; a weak D match, TRBD1 (6 bases). The V end lost 0 bases, the J end lost 7 bases, and 6 bases lay between the germline ends. Germline V gene sequence: CDR1 LGHDT, CDR2 YNNKEL (reference sequence). The CDR3 is made up of 13 amino acids. This chain's CDR3 is CASSQEGAEKLFF. Written as DNA, the CDR3 is TGTGCCAGCAGCCAAGAGGGGGCTGAAAAACTGTTTTTT.

By frequency in the sample, this clonotype is medium-sized. As an off-target read in a library built for alpha chains, this beta chain has a frequency of little significance. V and J are TRBV7-9 and TRBJ2-7; D call uncertain. CDR1 is SEHNR and CDR2 is FQNEAQ in the germline V gene (reference sequence). Trimming pared 3 bases from V and 2 bases from J, leaving 11 bases between. The CDR3 is 14 residues long. CDR3 sequence reads: CASSLQGRAYEQYF. CDR3 DNA: TGTGCCAGCAGCTTGCAAGGTCGCGCCTACGAGCAGTACTTC.

Details on this clonotype: With a much larger clone just one base away, this may be a read error. This beta chain is an off-target read within a library intended for alpha chains, so its frequency means little. The chain couples TRBV9 to TRBJ2-1; TRBD1 is a possible D gene (5 bases). This CDR3 has 12 amino acids. CDR1 and CDR2 from the germline V gene are SGDLS and YYNGEE. The CDR3 bases are TGTGTCAGCAGCCCCAGGGACAATGAGCAGTTCTTC. This translates into CVSSPRDNEQFF.

Comment on this clonotype: This may be a read error, as it is one base from a much larger clone. This beta chain is off target for a library built for alpha chains, so its abundance means little. This chain uses TRBV21-1 with TRBJ1-1; the D call TRBD1 from the table was never checked on the DNA. TRBV21-1 is annotated as a pseudogene. The CDR3 consists of 16 residues. The CDR3 DNA is TGTGCCAGCATCCCTAGGGACAGGGGGGAGAACACTGCAGCTTTCTTT. The encoded protein is CASIPRDRGENTAAFF.